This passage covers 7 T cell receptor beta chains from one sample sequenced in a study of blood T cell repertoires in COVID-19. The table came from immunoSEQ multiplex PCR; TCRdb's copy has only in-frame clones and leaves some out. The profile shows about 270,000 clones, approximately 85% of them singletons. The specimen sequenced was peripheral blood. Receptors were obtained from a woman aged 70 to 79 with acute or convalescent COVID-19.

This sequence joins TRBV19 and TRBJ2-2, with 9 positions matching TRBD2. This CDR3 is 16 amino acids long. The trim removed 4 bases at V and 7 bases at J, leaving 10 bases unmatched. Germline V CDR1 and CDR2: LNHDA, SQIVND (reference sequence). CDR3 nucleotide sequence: TGTGCCAGTAGTAATGAGCGGCGGGGGGGTTTCGGGGAGCTGTTTTTT. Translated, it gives CASSNERRGGFGELFF.

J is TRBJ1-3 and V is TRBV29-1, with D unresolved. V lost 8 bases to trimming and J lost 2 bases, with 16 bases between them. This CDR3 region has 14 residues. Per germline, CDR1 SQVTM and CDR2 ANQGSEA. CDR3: CSFRTGKTGNTIYF. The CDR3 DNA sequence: TGCAGCTTCCGCACCGGGAAGACTGGAAACACCATATATTTT.

DNA for the CDR3: TGTGCCAGCTCACCACCTCCAGGGCGAGTTGGGAATGAGCAGTTCTTC. Its protein is CASSPPPGRVGNEQFF. J is TRBJ2-1 and V is TRBV18; the D gene is possibly TRBD1 (5 bases). Germline V gives CDR1 KGHSH, CDR2 LQKENI. There are 16 residues in the CDR3. The germline V and J ends were trimmed by 0 bases and 7 bases, with 16 bases remaining between them.

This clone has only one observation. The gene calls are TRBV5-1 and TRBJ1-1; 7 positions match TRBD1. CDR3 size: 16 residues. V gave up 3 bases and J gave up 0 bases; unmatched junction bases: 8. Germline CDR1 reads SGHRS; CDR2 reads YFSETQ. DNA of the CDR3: TGCGCCAGCAGCTCAACCTGGGACAGAATGAACACTGAAGCTTTCTTT. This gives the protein CASSSTWDRMNTEAFF.

The CDR3 nucleotides are TGTGCCAGTAGTATCCACCAGGGGGTTGTCACTGAAGCTTTCTTT. Translation gives CASSIHQGVVTEAFF. J is TRBJ1-1 and V is TRBV19, with 7 bases matching TRBD1. J lost 4 bases, V lost 3 bases, and 8 bases had no gene match. From germline, CDR1 is LNHDA and CDR2 SQIVND (reference sequence). This CDR3 has 15 amino acids.

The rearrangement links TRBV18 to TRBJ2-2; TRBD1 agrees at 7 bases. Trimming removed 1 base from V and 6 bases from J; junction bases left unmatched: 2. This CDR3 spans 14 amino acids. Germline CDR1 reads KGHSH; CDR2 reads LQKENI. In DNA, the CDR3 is TGTGCCAGCTCACCACTACAGGGGTCCGGGGAGCTGTTTTTT. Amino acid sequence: CASSPLQGSGELFF.

This chain's CDR3 is CASSQQIQETQYF. CDR3 DNA sequence: TGCGCCAGCAGCCAACAAATCCAAGAGACCCAGTACTTC. The rearrangement links TRBV4-1 to TRBJ2-5; D remains ambiguous. The germline V gene encodes CDR1 MGHRA and CDR2 YSYEKL. V was clipped by 2 bases and J by 1 base, with 5 bases between them. This CDR3 comprises 13 residues.